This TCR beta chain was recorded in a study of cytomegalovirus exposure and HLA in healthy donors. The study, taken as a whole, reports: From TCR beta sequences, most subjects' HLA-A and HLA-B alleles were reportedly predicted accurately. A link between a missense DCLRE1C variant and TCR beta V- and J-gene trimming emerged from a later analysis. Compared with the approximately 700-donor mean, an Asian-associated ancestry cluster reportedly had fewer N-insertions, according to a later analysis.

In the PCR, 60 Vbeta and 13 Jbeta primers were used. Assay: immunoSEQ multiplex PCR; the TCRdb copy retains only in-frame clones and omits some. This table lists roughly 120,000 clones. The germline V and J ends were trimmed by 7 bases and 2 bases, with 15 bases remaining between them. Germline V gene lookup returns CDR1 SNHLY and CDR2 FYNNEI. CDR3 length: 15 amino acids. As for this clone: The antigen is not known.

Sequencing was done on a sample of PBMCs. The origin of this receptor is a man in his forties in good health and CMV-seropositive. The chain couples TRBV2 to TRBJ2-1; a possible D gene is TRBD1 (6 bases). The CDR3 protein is CASTQIGQTYNEQFF. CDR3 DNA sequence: TGTGCCAGCACTCAGATCGGACAGACCTACAATGAGCAGTTCTTC.